These 27 T cell receptor beta chains were sequenced from one sample in a study of CD8+ T cells in alopecia areata. Treatment reported: oral pan-JAK inhibitor, 5-10 mg twice daily. TCR sequencing used cDNA made by reverse transcription of extracted RNA. Sequencing used immunoSEQ multiplex PCR; TCRdb keeps in-frame clones, though not all of them. The table lists 180,000 or so clones, less than 70% of them singletons, with 10% to 13% in the top ten. Sequences were derived from CD8+ T cells sorted from blood, sampled at week 24, from a patient treated with tofacitinib. All receptors come from a human donor with alopecia areata.

The chain's CDR3 is CATSLKPGTTEAFF. In DNA, the CDR3 is TGTGCCACCAGCCTAAAACCCGGGACTACTGAAGCTTTCTTT. V gene TRBV15 combines with J gene TRBJ1-1; TRBD1 is a possible D gene (5 bases). Between the trimmed V and J ends, which lost 5 bases and 5 bases, there was a span of 15 bases. The CDR3 contains 14 residues. Looked up from germline, CDR1 is LNHNV and CDR2 is YYDKDF (reference sequence).

This chain links TRBV27 with TRBJ1-1; no clear D. Trimming took off 5 bases at V and 0 bases at J, with 7 bases between the two ends. This CDR3 contains 13 residues. CDR1 is MNHEY and CDR2 is SMNVEV in the germline V gene (reference sequence). This chain's CDR3 is CASSNILNTEAFF. CDR3 DNA: TGTGCCAGCAGTAACATACTGAACACTGAAGCTTTCTTT.

The CDR3 DNA sequence: TGTGCCTGGAGTCTTACTAGCGGGGTCGGGGAGCTGTTTTTT. Its translation: CAWSLTSGVGELFF. The chain employs TRBV30 and TRBJ2-2; 10 bases line up with TRBD2. CDR1 is GTSNPN and CDR2 is SVGIG in the germline V gene (reference sequence). With 2 bases clipped from V and 7 bases from J, the junction kept 4 bases outside the gene matches. The CDR3 sequence is 14 residues long. The full variable domain, rest sourced from reference TRBV30 and TRBJ2-2, is SQTIHQWPATLVQPVGSPLSLECTVEGTSNPNLYWYRQAAGRGLQLLFYSVGIGQISSEVPQNLSASRPQDRQFILSSKKLLLSDSGFYLCAWSLTSGVGELFFGEGSRLTVL.

This rearrangement joins TRBV29-1 to TRBJ1-1; D remains ambiguous. V was trimmed by 4 bases and J by 1 base, leaving 7 bases between them. The CDR3 covers 12 residues. CDR1 SQVTM and CDR2 ANQGSEA come from the germline V gene. The CDR3 region is CSVAFRNTEAFF. In DNA form, the CDR3 reads TGCAGCGTTGCGTTTCGGAACACTGAAGCTTTCTTT.

This rearrangement joins TRBV28 to TRBJ1-5; TRBD1 agrees at 7 bases. With 1 base clipped from V and 7 bases from J, the junction kept 4 bases outside the gene matches. Germline CDR1 and CDR2: MDHEN and SYDVKM. The CDR3 has 14 amino acids. The CDR3 DNA follows: TGTGCCAGCAGTTTATTAGGGGGCGGGCAGCCCCAGCATTTT. This gives the protein CASSLLGGGQPQHF.

V usage is TRBV6-6 and J usage is TRBJ1-6; D not resolved. The V end was cut by 6 bases, the J end by 9 bases, with 18 bases between. Germline assignment: CDR1 MNHNY and CDR2 SVGAGI (reference sequence). CDR3 length: 15 amino acids. Here the CDR3 reads CASSFPEAIVSPLHF. CDR3 nucleotides: TGTGCCAGCAGCTTCCCCGAGGCAATCGTTTCACCCCTCCACTTT.

This rearrangement joins TRBV19 to TRBJ2-7; D is unclear. Trimming shortened V by 3 bases and J by 3 bases, and 9 bases separated the two germline ends. The length of the CDR3 is 13 residues. Germline lookup yields CDR1 LNHDA and CDR2 SQIVND (reference sequence). For the CDR3, the DNA is TGTGCCAGTAGTATCACAGCAGTCTACGAGCAGTACTTC. Its translation: CASSITAVYEQYF.

The genes are TRBV9 and TRBJ1-4; D might be TRBD1 (6 bases). The germline CDR1 and CDR2 sequences are SGDLS and YYNGEE. The V end was cut by 0 bases, the J end by 5 bases, with 11 bases between. This CDR3 has 15 residues. Here the CDR3 reads CASSVGTGANEKLFF. In DNA form, the CDR3 reads TGTGCCAGCAGCGTAGGCACGGGGGCAAATGAAAAACTGTTTTTT.

The V gene is TRBV11-1, the J gene TRBJ2-7, with D perhaps TRBD1 or TRBD2 (5 bases each). The V gene lost 1 base and the J gene lost 4 bases, with 14 bases spanning the gap. The CDR3 has 15 amino acids. The germline CDR1 and CDR2 sequences are SGHAT and FQDESV (reference sequence). The CDR3: CASSLDLGDLYEQYF. CDR3 in DNA: TGTGCCAGCAGCTTAGATCTCGGGGACCTATACGAGCAGTACTTC.

The V call is TRBV13, the J call TRBJ2-7, with no clear D. The CDR3 runs 12 residues. The germline V and J ends were trimmed by 1 base and 3 bases, with 4 bases remaining between them. The germline V gene encodes CDR1 PRHDT and CDR2 FYEKMQ (reference sequence). DNA for the CDR3: TGTGCCAGCAGCTTAGACAGCTACGAGCAGTACTTC. This sequence encodes CASSLDSYEQYF.

The CDR3 DNA follows: TGTGCCAGCAGTACGACAGGGTTGAACACTGAAGCTTTCTTT. Protein product: CASSTTGLNTEAFF. The V call is TRBV6-5, the J call TRBJ1-1; TRBD1 aligns across 7 bases. Looked up from germline, CDR1 is MNHEY and CDR2 is SVGAGI. This CDR3 contains 14 residues. V gave up 5 bases and J gave up 0 bases; unmatched junction bases: 3.

The rearrangement uses TRBV11-2 and TRBJ1-2; D unresolved. Looked up from germline, CDR1 is SGHAT and CDR2 is FQNNGV. This CDR3 region has 11 residues. V shed 4 bases and J shed 7 bases, with 7 bases lying between them. DNA for the CDR3: TGTGCCAGCAGCTCAGGAGTTGGCTACACCTTC. Protein product: CASSSGVGYTF.

This chain links TRBV30 with TRBJ1-1; TRBD1 aligns across 7 bases. This CDR3 region has 14 residues. Germline assignment: CDR1 GTSNPN and CDR2 SVGIG (reference sequence). After removal of 5 bases from V and 3 bases from J, the junction contained 9 bases not matched to a gene. The CDR3 bases are TGTGCCTGGCGCTGGGGGCAGGGGGACACTGAAGCTTTCTTT. This codes for CAWRWGQGDTEAFF.

The CDR3 loop reads CASYPLPRANTEAFF. CDR3 DNA: TGTGCCAGCTACCCTCTCCCCCGGGCCAACACTGAAGCTTTCTTT. The chain links TRBV6-6 to TRBJ1-1; D uncertain. CDR3 size: 15 residues. CDR1 and CDR2 from the germline V gene are MNHNY and SVGAGI (reference sequence). V was cut by 8 bases and J by 2 bases, with 18 bases left in between.

The rearrangement links TRBV13 to TRBJ2-3; D not certain. Between the trimmed V and J ends, which lost 2 bases and 0 bases, there was a span of 15 bases. Germline V gene data show CDR1 as PRHDT and CDR2 as FYEKMQ (reference sequence). This CDR3 has 17 residues. This CDR3 reads CASSLNSFLTSTDTQYF. The CDR3 DNA is TGTGCCAGCAGCTTAAATTCCTTCCTGACTAGCACAGATACGCAGTATTTT. Using reference TRBV13 and TRBJ2-3 for the parts outside the CDR3, the full variable domain is AAGVIQSPRHLIKEKRETATLKCYPIPRHDTVYWYQQGPGQDPQFLISFYEKMQSDKGSIPDRFSAQQFSDYHSELNMSSLELGDSALYFCASSLNSFLTSTDTQYFGPGTRLTVL.

This clone was found a few times. This chain connects TRBV29-1 to TRBJ1-3; TRBD1 matches at 8 bases. CDR1 and CDR2 from the germline V gene are SQVTM and ANQGSEA. Unmatched junction bases numbered 8, after V lost 5 bases and J lost 2 bases. The CDR3 runs 15 residues. The CDR3 loop is CSVSGGEEAGNTIYF. The CDR3 region has the DNA TGCAGCGTTTCAGGGGGCGAGGAGGCTGGAAACACCATATATTTT. The variable domain in full, with the rest retrieved from reference TRBV29-1 and TRBJ1-3, is SAVISQKPSRDICQRGTSLTIQCQVDSQVTMMFWYRQQPGQSLTLIATANQGSEATYESGFVIDKFPISRPNLTFSTLTVSNMSPEDSSIYLCSVSGGEEAGNTIYFGEGSWLTVV.

The rearrangement joins TRBV4-3 to TRBJ2-1; D unresolved. The CDR3 loop spans 17 amino acids. V lost 0 bases and J 0 bases, leaving 12 bases between the germline ends. CDR1 LGHNA and CDR2 YSLEER come from the germline V gene. CDR3 sequence (DNA): TGCGCCAGCAGCCAAGAGTCAGGTGGTTCCTCCTACAATGAGCAGTTCTTC. It encodes CASSQESGGSSYNEQFF.

The rearrangement uses TRBV2 and TRBJ2-3; D gene ambiguous. Trimming pared 3 bases from V and 5 bases from J, leaving 12 bases between. Germline assignment: CDR1 SNHLY and CDR2 FYNNEI. CDR3 length: 14 residues. CDR3 in amino acids: CASSDGRLQDTQYF. The CDR3 region has the DNA TGTGCCAGCAGTGACGGGCGACTCCAAGATACGCAGTATTTT.

This clone showed up just a few times. The chain has TRBV19 and TRBJ2-3; possible D gene TRBD2, 5 bases. Germline CDR1 and CDR2: LNHDA and SQIVND (reference sequence). V lost 9 bases and J lost 5, with 12 bases in between. The CDR3 runs 12 residues. CDR3 sequence reads: CASTTRGDTQYF. For the CDR3, the DNA is TGTGCCAGCACAACTAGAGGAGATACGCAGTATTTT. The full variable domain, completed using reference TRBV19 and TRBJ2-3, is DGGITQSPKYLFRKEGQNVTLSCEQNLNHDAMYWYRQDPGQGLRLIYYSQIVNDFQKGDIAEGYSVSREKKESFPLTVTSAQKNPTAFYLCASTTRGDTQYFGPGTRLTVL.

J is TRBJ2-7 and V is TRBV6-6, with D tentatively TRBD1 (5 bases). Germline-derived CDR1 and CDR2 are MNHNY and SVGAGI (reference sequence). V lost 6 bases and J lost 6, with 15 bases in between. The CDR3 sequence is 13 residues long. The CDR3 is CASRGAQPGEQYF. The CDR3 DNA reads as TGTGCCAGCAGAGGGGCGCAACCGGGCGAGCAGTACTTC.

This clone was picked up a small number of times. The J gene is TRBJ2-1, the V gene TRBV30; 11 nucleotides align to TRBD2. This CDR3 region has 15 residues. The germline V gene has CDR1 GTSNPN and CDR2 SVGIG (reference sequence). V was pared by 3 bases and J by 7 bases, with 8 bases of the junction left unmatched. The CDR3 spells CAWRDRTSGGNEQFF. In nucleotides, the CDR3 is TGTGCCTGGAGGGATAGAACTAGCGGGGGTAATGAGCAGTTCTTC.

The J gene is TRBJ2-1, the V gene TRBV19, with a possible D match to TRBD2 (6 bases). CDR3 length: 14 residues. CDR1 LNHDA and CDR2 SQIVND come from the germline V gene (reference sequence). V dropped 5 bases and J dropped 2 bases, with 10 bases sitting between them. The CDR3 DNA sequence: TGTGCCAGTAGTGGCTGGGGGGCCTACAATGAGCAGTTCTTC. It yields the protein CASSGWGAYNEQFF.

The gene calls are TRBV27 and TRBJ2-7, with a tentative D call TRBD2 (6 bases). The germline V gene encodes CDR1 MNHEY and CDR2 SMNVEV (reference sequence). V was cut by 4 bases and J by 4 bases, with 8 bases left in between. The CDR3 runs to 12 residues. In DNA, the CDR3 is TGTGCCAGCAGTTCCCGGGGGTACGAGCAGTACTTC. It is translated as CASSSRGYEQYF.

The chain combines TRBV7-9 with TRBJ2-5, with D hard to call. Trimming stripped 4 bases from V and 3 bases from J, with 6 bases between. Germline CDR1 reads SEHNR; CDR2 reads FQNEAQ (reference sequence). The CDR3 is 12 residues long. CDR3 DNA sequence: TGTGCCAGCAGCTCACTTGAAGAGACCCAGTACTTC. Amino acids: CASSSLEETQYF.

This rearrangement joins TRBV25-1 to TRBJ1-5, with D unresolved. This CDR3 has 13 amino acids. CDR1 is MGHDK and CDR2 is SYGVNS in the germline V gene. Trimming cost V 5 bases and J 7 bases, with 12 bases left between them. CDR3 loop: CASSNERGQPQHF. The CDR3 DNA follows: TGTGCCAGCAGTAACGAGAGAGGGCAGCCCCAGCATTTT.

The J gene is TRBJ1-1, the V gene TRBV6-1; D ambiguous. V was clipped by 6 bases and J by 0 bases, with 14 bases between them. Germline lookup yields CDR1 MNHNS and CDR2 SASEGT. The CDR3 has 15 residues. As DNA, the CDR3 is TGTGCCAGCAGGGCCAGAACCCGGGTGAACACTGAAGCTTTCTTT. It encodes CASRARTRVNTEAFF.

The chain uses TRBV12-5 and TRBJ1-5; 8 nucleotides line up with TRBD1. The CDR3 length is 14 residues. Germline V lookup: CDR1 LGHNT, CDR2 FRNRAP. The ends lost 5 bases at V and 3 bases at J; junction bases unmatched: 3. The CDR3, as DNA: TGTGCTAGTGGTGAACAGGGGGTCAATCAGCCCCAGCATTTT. Amino acid sequence: CASGEQGVNQPQHF.